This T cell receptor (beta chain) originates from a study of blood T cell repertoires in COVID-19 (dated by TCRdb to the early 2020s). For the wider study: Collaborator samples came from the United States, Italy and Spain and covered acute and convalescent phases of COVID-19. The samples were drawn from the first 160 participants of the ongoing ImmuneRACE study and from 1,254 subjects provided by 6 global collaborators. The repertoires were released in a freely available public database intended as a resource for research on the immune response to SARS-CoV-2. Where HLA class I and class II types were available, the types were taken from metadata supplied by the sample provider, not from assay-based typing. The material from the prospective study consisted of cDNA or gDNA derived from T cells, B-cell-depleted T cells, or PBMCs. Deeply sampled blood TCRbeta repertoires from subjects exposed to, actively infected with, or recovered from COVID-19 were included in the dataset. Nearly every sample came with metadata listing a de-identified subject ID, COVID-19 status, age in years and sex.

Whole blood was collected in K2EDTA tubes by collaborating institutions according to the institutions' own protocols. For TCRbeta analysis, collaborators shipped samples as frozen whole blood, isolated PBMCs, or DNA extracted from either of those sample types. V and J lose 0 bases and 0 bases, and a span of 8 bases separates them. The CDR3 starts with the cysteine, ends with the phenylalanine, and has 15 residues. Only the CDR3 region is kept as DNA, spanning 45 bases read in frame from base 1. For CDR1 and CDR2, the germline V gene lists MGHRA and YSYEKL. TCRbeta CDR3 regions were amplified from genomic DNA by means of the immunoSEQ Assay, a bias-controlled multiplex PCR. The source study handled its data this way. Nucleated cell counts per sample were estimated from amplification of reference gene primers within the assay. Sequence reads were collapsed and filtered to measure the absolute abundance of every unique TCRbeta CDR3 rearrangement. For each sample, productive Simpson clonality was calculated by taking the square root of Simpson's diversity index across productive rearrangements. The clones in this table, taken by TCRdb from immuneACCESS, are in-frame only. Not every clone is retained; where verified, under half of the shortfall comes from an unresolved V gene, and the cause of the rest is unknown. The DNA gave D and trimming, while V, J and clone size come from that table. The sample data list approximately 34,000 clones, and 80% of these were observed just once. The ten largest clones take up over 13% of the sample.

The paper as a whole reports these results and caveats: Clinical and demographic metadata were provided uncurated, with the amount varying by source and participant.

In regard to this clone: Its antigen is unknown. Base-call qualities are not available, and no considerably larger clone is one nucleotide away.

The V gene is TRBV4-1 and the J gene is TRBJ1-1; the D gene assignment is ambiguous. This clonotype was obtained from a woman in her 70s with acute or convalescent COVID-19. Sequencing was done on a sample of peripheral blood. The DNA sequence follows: TGCGCCAGCAGCCAAGAGGCGGGCTTGAACACTGAAGCTTTCTTT. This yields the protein CASSQEAGLNTEAFF.